Following are 3 T cell receptor beta chains from one sample sequenced in a study of tissue T cells after allogeneic stem cell transplantation. TCRdb's table, derived via immunoSEQ multiplex PCR, lists solely in-frame clones and lacks some. The sample yields some 22,000 clones, roughly 72% seen once. The sample consisted of spleen. The receptor source for this set is a female BALB/c mouse in good health. The strain's MHC type: H2-d.

A remark on this clone: Genes here carry mouse names. Read sequence stops 1 residue before the CDR3 end, and the germline J gene provides the missing end. The V and J genes are TRBV13-3 and TRBJ2-7; the D gene is possibly TRBD1 (5 bases). The ends were cut back, 5 bases at V and 0 bases at J, with 15 bases in the middle. CDR1 and CDR2 (germline): NNHDY, SYVADS. The CDR3 runs to 15 residues. This CDR3 is CASRARTQSSYEQYF. The sequenced part of the CDR3 DNA is TGTGCCAGCAGAGCACGGACACAGAGCTCCTATGAACAGTAC.

With respect to this clone: Mouse germline and gene names are used. The DNA ends 1 residue before the CDR3 does, and the rest of the CDR3 is filled in from the germline J gene. The chain joins TRBV13-1 to TRBJ2-7; 7 bases line up with TRBD1. J was trimmed by 6 bases and V by 5 bases; bases with no gene match: 8. Germline loops: CDR1 NSHNY, CDR2 SYGAGN. This CDR3 is 13 amino acids long. The chain's CDR3 is CASRVTGAVEQYF. The CDR3 bases that were read are TGTGCCAGCAGAGTCACAGGGGCGGTTGAACAGTAC.

Comment on this clone: The gene symbols are mouse symbols. The read stops 1 residue short of the end of the CDR3; the missing end is completed from the germline J gene. V is TRBV1 and J is TRBJ1-5; no reliable D call. In germline, CDR1 is NSQYPW, CDR2 LRSPGD (reference sequence). The CDR3 covers 12 residues. Between the trimmed V and J ends, which lost 4 bases and 4 bases, there was a span of 5 bases. The CDR3 loop is CTCSGQNQAPLF. The sequenced CDR3 bases are TGCACCTGCAGTGGACAAAACCAGGCTCCGCTT. Full variable domain (rest looked up from reference TRBV1 and TRBJ1-5): VTLLEQNPRWRLVPRGQAVNLRCILKNSQYPWMSWYQQDLQKQLQWLFTLRSPGDKEVKSLPGADYLATRVTDTELRLQVANMSQGRTLYCTCSGQNQAPLFGEGTRLSVL.